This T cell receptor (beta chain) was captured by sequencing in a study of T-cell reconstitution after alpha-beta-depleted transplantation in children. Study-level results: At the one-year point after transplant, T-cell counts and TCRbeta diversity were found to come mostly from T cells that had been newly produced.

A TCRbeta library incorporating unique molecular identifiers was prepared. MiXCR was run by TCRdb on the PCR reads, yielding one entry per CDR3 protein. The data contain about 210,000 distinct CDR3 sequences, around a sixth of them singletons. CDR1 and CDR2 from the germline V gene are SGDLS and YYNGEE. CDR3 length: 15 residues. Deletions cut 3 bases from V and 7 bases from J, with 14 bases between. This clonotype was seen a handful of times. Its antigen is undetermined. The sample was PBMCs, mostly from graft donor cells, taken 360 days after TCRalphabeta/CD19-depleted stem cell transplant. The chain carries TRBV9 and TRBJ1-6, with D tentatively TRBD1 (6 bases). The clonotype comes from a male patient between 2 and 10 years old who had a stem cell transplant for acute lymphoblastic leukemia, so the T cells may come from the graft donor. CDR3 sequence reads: CASSAGGQPNSPLHF. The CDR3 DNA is TGTGCCAGCAGCGCCGGAGGACAGCCGAATTCACCCCTCCACTTT. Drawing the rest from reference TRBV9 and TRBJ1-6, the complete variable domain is DSGVTQTPKHLITATGQRVTLRCSPRSGDLSVYWYQQSLDQGLQFLIQYYNGEERAKGNILERFSAQQFPDLHSELNLSSLELGDSALYFCASSAGGQPNSPLHFGNGTRLTVT.